The T cell receptor (beta chain) under discussion was sequenced for a study of blood T cell repertoires in COVID-19. About the study: Acute-phase and convalescent COVID-19 samples originated in the United States, Italy and Spain. Sources were T cells, B-cell-depleted T cells, or PBMCs; the material itself was cDNA or gDNA.

CDR1 LNHDA and CDR2 SQIVND come from the germline V gene (reference sequence). CDR3 length: 14 residues. The V segment lost 7 bases and the J segment 6 bases; nucleotides outside the gene matches: 7. Sequenced by immunoSEQ multiplex PCR; TCRdb stores in-frame clones only, minus some. The data show roughly 97,000 clones, approximately 90% seen once. The chain is built from TRBV19 and TRBJ1-2; TRBD1 aligns across 11 bases. The sequence was obtained from a man between 60 and 70 years old with acute or convalescent COVID-19. Material for sequencing was peripheral blood. Here the CDR3 reads CASNPRTGGHGYTF. The CDR3 nucleotides are TGTGCCAGTAACCCTCGGACAGGGGGCCATGGCTACACCTTC.